This T cell receptor beta chain comes out of a study of blood T cell repertoires in COVID-19 (dated by TCRdb to the early 2020s). Regarding the research as a whole: The collaborator samples originated in the United States, Italy and Spain and spanned the acute and convalescent phases of COVID-19. The samples were drawn from the first 160 participants of the ongoing ImmuneRACE study and from 1,254 subjects provided by 6 global collaborators. The sample metadata nearly always contained a de-identified subject ID, COVID-19 status, age in years and sex. The material from the prospective study consisted of cDNA or gDNA derived from T cells, B-cell-depleted T cells, or PBMCs. Where available, HLA class I and class II types were taken from metadata supplied by the sample provider and were not determined by assay-based typing. Deeply sampled blood TCRbeta repertoires from subjects exposed to, actively infected with, or recovered from COVID-19 were included in the dataset. A freely available public database, intended as a resource for researchers studying the immune response to SARS-CoV-2, is where the repertoires were released.

At one collaborating source in Seattle, patients were enrolled during active infection and were followed longitudinally through the course of disease. The collaborating institutions used their own protocols to collect whole blood in K2EDTA tubes. For TCRbeta analysis, collaborator samples were shipped as frozen whole blood, as isolated PBMCs, or as DNA extracted from either sample type. TCRbeta CDR3 regions were amplified from genomic DNA using the immunoSEQ Assay, a bias-controlled multiplex PCR. As for how the authors treated the data: Nucleated cell counts per sample were estimated from amplification of reference gene primers within the assay. To quantify the absolute abundance of each unique TCRbeta CDR3 rearrangement, sequence reads were collapsed and filtered. Productive Simpson clonality was computed per sample as the square root of Simpson's diversity index over productive rearrangements. Drawn from immuneACCESS, this table holds only the in-frame rearrangements with V and J called that TCRdb kept. Clones are partly lost; checked studies trace under half to an unresolved V gene and leave the rest unexplained. Clone size and V and J calls were adopted from that table, with D and trimming inferred from the DNA. The sample table records a few hundred thousand clones; 90% of these occur just once. Around 1% of the sample goes to the ten largest clones.

On the study overall, not on this receptor specifically: How much clinical and demographic metadata was included differed by source and by participant, and the metadata was provided uncurated.

About this clone itself: The target of this receptor is not known. Per-base quality was not reported, and no clone a single base away is much larger than it.

The sequenced sample consisted of peripheral blood. The origin of this receptor is a woman aged 35 to 49 with COVID-19, enrolled during active disease.

CDR3 region: CASSLSSGSYQETQYF. The nucleotide sequence is given as TGTGCCAGCAGTCTTTCTAGCGGGAGTTACCAAGAGACCCAGTACTTC. The chain couples TRBV28 to TRBJ2-5; 10 nucleotides in the junction match TRBD2. From a lookup of the germline V gene, CDR1 and CDR2 are MDHEN and SYDVKM. The CDR3, from cysteine to phenylalanine, totals 16 residues. The kept DNA is CDR3 alone, 48 bases in frame from the first base. V trim: 5 bases; J trim: 0 bases; unmatched bases: 6. Supplemented by the reference TRBV28 and TRBJ2-5 proteins around the CDR3, the complete variable domain is DVKVTQSSRYLVKRTGEKVFLECVQDMDHENMFWYRQDPGLGLRLIYFSYDVKMKEKGDIPEGYSVSREKKERFSLILESASTNQTSMYLCASSLSSGSYQETQYFGPGTRLLVL.